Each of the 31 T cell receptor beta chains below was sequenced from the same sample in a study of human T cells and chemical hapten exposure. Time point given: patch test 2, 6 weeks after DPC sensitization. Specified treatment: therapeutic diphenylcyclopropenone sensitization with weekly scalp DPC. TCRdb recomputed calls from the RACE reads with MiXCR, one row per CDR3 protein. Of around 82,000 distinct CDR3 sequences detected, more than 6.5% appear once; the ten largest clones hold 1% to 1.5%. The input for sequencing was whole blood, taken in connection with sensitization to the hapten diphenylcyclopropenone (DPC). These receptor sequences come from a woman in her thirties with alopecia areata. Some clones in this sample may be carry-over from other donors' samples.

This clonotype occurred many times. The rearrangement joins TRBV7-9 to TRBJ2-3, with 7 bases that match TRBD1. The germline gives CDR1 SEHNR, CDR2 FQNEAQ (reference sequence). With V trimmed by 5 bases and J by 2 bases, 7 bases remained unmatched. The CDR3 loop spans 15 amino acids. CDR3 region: CASSLGQDPTDTQYF. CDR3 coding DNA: TGTGCCAGCAGCCTCGGACAGGACCCCACAGATACGCAGTATTTT.

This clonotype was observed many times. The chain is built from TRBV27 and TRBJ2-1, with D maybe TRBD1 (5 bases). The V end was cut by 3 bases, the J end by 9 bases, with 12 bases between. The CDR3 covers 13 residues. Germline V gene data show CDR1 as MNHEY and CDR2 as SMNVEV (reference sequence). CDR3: CASSFSTGGEQFF. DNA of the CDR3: TGTGCCAGCAGTTTCAGTACAGGCGGTGAGCAGTTCTTC.

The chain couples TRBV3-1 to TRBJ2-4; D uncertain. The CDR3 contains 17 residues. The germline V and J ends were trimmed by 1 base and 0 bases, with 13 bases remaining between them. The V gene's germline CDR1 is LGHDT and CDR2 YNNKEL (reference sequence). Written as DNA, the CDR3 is TGTGCCAGCAGCCAAGTTACTTCGAGTAGAGCCAAAAACATTCAGTACTTC. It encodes CASSQVTSSRAKNIQYF.

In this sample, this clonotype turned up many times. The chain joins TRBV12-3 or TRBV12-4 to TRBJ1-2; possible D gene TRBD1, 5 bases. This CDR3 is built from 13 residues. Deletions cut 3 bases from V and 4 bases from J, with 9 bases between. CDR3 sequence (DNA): TGTGCCAGCAGTTTTTGGGGCAGCTATGGCTACACCTTC. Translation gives CASSFWGSYGYTF.

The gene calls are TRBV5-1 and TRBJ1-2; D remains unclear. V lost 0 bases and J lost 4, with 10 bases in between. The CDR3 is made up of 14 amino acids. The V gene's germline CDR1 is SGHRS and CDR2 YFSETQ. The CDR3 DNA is TGCGCCAGCAGCTTGGAGTCATCGATCTATGGCTACACCTTC. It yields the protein CASSLESSIYGYTF.

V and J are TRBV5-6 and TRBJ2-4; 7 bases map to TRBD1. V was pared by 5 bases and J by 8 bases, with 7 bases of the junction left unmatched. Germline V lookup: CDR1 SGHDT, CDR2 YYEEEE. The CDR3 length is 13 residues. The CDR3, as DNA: TGTGCCAGCAGGAAGACAGGGCGCGACATTCAGTACTTC. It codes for CASRKTGRDIQYF.

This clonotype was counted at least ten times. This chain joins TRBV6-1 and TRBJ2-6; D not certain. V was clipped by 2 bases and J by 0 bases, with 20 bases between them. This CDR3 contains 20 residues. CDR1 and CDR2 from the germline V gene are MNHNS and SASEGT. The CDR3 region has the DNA TGTGCCAGCAGTGAAAATATTAGGCGGACCTTTCACTCTGGGGCCAACGTCCTGACTTTC. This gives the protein CASSENIRRTFHSGANVLTF.

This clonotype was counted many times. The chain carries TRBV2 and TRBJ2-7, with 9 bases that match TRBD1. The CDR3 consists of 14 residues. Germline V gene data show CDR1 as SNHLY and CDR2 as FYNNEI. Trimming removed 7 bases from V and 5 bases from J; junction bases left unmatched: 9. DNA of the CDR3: TGTGCCAGCATTAGGACAGGGGTCAGCAACGAGCAGTACTTC. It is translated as CASIRTGVSNEQYF.

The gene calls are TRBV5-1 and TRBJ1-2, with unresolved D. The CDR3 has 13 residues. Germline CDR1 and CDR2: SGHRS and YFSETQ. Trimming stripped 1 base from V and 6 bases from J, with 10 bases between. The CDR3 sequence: CASSLYRIDGYTF. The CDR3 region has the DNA TGCGCCAGCAGCTTGTATCGGATCGATGGCTACACCTTC.

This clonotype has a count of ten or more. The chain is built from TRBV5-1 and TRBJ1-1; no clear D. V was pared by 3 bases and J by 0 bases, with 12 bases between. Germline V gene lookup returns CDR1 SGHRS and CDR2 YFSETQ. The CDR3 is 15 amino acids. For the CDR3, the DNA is TGCGCCAGCAGCTGGGCAGGTGTGATGAACACTGAAGCTTTCTTT. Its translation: CASSWAGVMNTEAFF.

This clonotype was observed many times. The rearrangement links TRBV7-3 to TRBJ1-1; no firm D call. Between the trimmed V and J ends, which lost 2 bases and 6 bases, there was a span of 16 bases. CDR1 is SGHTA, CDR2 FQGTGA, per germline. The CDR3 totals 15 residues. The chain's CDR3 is CASSLGMGLEAEAFF. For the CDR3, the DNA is TGTGCCAGCAGCTTAGGAATGGGGTTAGAGGCTGAAGCTTTCTTT.

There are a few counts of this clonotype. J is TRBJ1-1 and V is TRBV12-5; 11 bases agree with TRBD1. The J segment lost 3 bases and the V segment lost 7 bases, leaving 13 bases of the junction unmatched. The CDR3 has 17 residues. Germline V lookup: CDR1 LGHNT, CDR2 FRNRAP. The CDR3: CASATLGQGAWYTEAFF. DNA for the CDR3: TGTGCTAGTGCCACCCTCGGACAGGGGGCTTGGTACACTGAAGCTTTCTTT.

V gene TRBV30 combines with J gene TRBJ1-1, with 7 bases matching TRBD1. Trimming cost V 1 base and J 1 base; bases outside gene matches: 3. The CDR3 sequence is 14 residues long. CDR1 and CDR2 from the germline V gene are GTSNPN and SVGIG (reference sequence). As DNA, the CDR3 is TGTGCCTGGAGTGCGGGACAGACGAACACTGAAGCTTTCTTT. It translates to CAWSAGQTNTEAFF.

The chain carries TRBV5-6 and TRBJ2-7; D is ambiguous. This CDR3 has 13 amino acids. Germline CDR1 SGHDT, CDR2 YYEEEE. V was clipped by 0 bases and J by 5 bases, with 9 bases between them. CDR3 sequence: CASSLAGRNEQYF. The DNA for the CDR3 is TGTGCCAGCAGCTTGGCCGGCCGAAACGAGCAGTACTTC.

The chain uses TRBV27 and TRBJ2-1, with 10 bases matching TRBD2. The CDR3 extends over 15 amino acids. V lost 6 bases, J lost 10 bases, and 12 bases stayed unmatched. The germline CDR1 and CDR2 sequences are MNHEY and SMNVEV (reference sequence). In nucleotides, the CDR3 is TGTGCCAGCAGAAGCGGGGGGGCCGGGGCGGGGGAGCAGTTCTTC. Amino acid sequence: CASRSGGAGAGEQFF.

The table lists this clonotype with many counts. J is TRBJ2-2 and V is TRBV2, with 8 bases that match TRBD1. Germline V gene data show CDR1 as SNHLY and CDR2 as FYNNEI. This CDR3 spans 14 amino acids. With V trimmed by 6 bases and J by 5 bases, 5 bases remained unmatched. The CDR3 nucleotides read TGTGCCAGCAGCGGACAGGGAGGAACCGGGGAGCTGTTTTTT. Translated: CASSGQGGTGELFF.

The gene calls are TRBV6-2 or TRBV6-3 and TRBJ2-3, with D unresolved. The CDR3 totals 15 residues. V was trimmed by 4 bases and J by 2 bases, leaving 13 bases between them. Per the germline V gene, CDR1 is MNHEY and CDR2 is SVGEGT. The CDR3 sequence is CASSSQFRYTDTQYF. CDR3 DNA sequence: TGTGCCAGCAGTTCACAATTCCGTTACACAGATACGCAGTATTTT.

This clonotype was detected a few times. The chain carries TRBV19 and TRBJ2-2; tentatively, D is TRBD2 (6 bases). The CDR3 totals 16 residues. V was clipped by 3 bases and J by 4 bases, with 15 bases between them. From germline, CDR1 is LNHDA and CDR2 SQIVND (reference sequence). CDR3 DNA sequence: TGTGCCAGTAGTATTAGGGACTGGCGAGGCACCGGGGAGCTGTTTTTT. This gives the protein CASSIRDWRGTGELFF.

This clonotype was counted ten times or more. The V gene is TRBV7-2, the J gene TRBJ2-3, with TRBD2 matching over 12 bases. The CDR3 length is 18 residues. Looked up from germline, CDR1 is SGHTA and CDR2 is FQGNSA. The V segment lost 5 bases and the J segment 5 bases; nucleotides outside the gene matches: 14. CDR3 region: CASSGRPLAGGFQDTQYF. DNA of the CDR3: TGTGCCAGCAGCGGCCGTCCGCTAGCGGGGGGGTTTCAAGATACGCAGTATTTT. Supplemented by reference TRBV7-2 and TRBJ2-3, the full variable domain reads GAGVSQSPSNKVTEKGKDVELRCDPISGHTALYWYRQSLGQGLEFLIYFQGNSAPDKSGLPSDRFSAERTGGSVSTLTIQRTQQEDSAVYLCASSGRPLAGGFQDTQYFGPGTRLTVL.

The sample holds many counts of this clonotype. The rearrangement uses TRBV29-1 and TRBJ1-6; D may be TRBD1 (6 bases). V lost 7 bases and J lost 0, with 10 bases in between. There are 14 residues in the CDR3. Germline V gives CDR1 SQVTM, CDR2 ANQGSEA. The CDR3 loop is CSAEGGSYNSPLHF. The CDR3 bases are TGCAGCGCCGAGGGGGGCTCCTATAATTCACCCCTCCACTTT.

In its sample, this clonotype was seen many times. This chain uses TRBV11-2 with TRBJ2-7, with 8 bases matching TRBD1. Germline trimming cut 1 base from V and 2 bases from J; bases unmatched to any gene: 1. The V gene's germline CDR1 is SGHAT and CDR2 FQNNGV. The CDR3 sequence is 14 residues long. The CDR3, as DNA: TGTGCCAGCAGCTTAGGGACAGGGCCCTACGAGCAGTACTTC. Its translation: CASSLGTGPYEQYF.

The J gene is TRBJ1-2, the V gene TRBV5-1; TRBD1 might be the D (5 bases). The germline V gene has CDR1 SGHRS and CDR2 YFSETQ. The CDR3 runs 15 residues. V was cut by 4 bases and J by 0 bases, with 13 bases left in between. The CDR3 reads CASSVGLGANYGYTF. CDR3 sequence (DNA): TGCGCCAGCAGCGTTGGGTTGGGGGCTAACTATGGCTACACCTTC. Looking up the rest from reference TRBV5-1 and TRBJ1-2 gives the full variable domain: KAGVTQTPRYLIKTRGQQVTLSCSPISGHRSVSWYQQTPGQGLQFLFEYFSETQRNKGNFPGRFSGRQFSNSRSEMNVSTLELGDSALYLCASSVGLGANYGYTFGSGTRLTVV.

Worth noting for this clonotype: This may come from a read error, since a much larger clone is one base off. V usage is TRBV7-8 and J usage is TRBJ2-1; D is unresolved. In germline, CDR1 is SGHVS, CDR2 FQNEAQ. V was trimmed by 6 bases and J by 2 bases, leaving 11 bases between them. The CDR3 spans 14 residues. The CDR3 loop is CASSAVLTYNEQFF. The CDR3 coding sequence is TGTGCCAGCAGTGCCGTCCTAACCTACAATGAGCAGTTCTTC. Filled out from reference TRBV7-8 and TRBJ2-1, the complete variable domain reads GAGVSQSPRYKVAKRGQDVALRCDPISGHVSLFWYQQALGQGPEFLTYFQNEAQLDKSGLPSDRFFAERPEGSVSTLKIQRTQQEDSAVYLCASSAVLTYNEQFFGPGTRLTVL.

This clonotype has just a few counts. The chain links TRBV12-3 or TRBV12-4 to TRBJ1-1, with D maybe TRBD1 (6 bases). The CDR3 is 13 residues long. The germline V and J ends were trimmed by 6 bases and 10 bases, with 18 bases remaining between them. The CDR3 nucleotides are TGTGCCAGCAGACCTACAGGGTCCGGGGCAGCTTTCTTT. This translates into CASRPTGSGAAFF.

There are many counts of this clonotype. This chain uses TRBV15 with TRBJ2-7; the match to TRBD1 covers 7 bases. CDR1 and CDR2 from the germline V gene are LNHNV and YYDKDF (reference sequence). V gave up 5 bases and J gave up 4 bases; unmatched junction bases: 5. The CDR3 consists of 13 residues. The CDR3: CATSLQGWYEQYF. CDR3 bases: TGTGCCACCAGCTTACAGGGGTGGTACGAGCAGTACTTC. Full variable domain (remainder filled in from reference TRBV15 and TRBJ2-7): DAMVIQNPRYQVTQFGKPVTLSCSQTLNHNVMYWYQQKSSQAPKLLFHYYDKDFNNEADTPDNFQSRRPNTSFCFLDIRSPGLGDTAMYLCATSLQGWYEQYFGPGTRLTVT.

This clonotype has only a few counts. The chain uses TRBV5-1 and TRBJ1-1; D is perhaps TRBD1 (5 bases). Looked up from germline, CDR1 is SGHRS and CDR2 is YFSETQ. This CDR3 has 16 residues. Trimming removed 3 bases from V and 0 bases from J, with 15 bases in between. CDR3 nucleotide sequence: TGCGCCAGCAGCTGGGACGGCTTGAACATGAACACTGAAGCTTTCTTT. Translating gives CASSWDGLNMNTEAFF.

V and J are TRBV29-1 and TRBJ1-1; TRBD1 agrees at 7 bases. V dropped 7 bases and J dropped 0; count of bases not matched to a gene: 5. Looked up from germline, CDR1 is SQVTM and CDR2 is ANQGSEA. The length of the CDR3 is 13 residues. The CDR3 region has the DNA TGCAGCGGGACGGGACAGATGAACACTGAAGCTTTCTTT. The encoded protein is CSGTGQMNTEAFF.

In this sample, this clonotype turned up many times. The CDR3 here is CASTFRQVRRDEQFF. DNA for the CDR3: TGTGCCAGCACCTTCAGACAGGTCCGTAGGGATGAGCAGTTCTTC. The genes are TRBV5-6 and TRBJ2-1; possible D gene TRBD1, 6 bases. From germline, CDR1 is SGHDT and CDR2 YYEEEE. The ends were cut back, 6 bases at V and 8 bases at J, with 21 bases in the middle. The CDR3 totals 15 residues.

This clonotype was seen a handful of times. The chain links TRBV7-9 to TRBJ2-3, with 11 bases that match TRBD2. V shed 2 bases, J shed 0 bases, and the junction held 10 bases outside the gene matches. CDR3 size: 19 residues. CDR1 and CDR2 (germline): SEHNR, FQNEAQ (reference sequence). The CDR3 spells CASSLLLAGVRGSTDTQYF. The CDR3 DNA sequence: TGTGCCAGCAGCTTACTACTAGCGGGGGTCCGAGGTAGCACAGATACGCAGTATTTT.

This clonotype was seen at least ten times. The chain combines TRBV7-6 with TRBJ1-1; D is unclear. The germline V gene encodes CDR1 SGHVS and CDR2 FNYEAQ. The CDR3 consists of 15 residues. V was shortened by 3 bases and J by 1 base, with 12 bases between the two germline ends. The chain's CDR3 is CASSFGRDTNTEAFF. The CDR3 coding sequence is TGTGCCAGCAGCTTTGGGAGAGACACGAACACTGAAGCTTTCTTT.

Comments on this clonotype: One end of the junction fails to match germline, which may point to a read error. The CDR3 DNA follows: TGTGCCACCAGTTCGGCGGAACAGGGGAATAAGGGGCTCAACTTC. This encodes CATSSAEQGNKGLNF. The V gene is TRBV24-1, the J gene TRBJ2-1; 7 bases map to TRBD1. The germline CDR1 and CDR2 sequences are KGHDR and SFDVKD. The CDR3 loop spans 15 amino acids.